These 6 T cell receptor beta chains share one sample of origin, sequenced in a study of shared clonotypes between healthy human individuals. Sequencing used immunoSEQ multiplex PCR; TCRdb keeps in-frame clones, though not all of them. The data contain hundreds of thousands of clones, around 95% of them singletons. Naive CD8 cells lacked CD45RO, underwent positive selection for CCR7 and left out terminally differentiated effector memory CD45RA+ cells. Sequenced input: naive CD8+ T cells sorted from blood. The receptor set was obtained from a woman aged 25 to 39 in good health.

The chain links TRBV19 to TRBJ2-7; either TRBD1 or TRBD2 may supply D (5 bases each). The V gene's germline CDR1 is LNHDA and CDR2 SQIVND (reference sequence). Trimming pared 3 bases from V and 2 bases from J, leaving 14 bases between. This CDR3 comprises 15 residues. The CDR3 DNA reads TGTGCCAGTAGTATCGGGGCCCTTAACGCCTACGAGCAGTACTTC. It codes for CASSIGALNAYEQYF.

The chain joins TRBV7-9 to TRBJ2-7; 7 positions agree with TRBD1. J was trimmed by 3 bases and V by 4 bases; bases with no gene match: 9. The CDR3 is 15 residues long. CDR1 is SEHNR and CDR2 is FQNEAQ in the germline V gene (reference sequence). CDR3 sequence: CASSSLKGQSYEQYF. The CDR3 coding sequence is TGTGCCAGCAGCTCCTTAAAGGGACAGAGCTACGAGCAGTACTTC.

The chain employs TRBV27 and TRBJ2-7; D may match TRBD1 or TRBD2 (5 bases each). Germline CDR1 and CDR2: MNHEY and SMNVEV (reference sequence). V dropped 5 bases and J dropped 2 bases, with 10 bases sitting between them. This CDR3 is 13 amino acids long. CDR3: CASSTLGAYEQYF. The CDR3 DNA follows: TGTGCCAGCAGTACCTTGGGGGCCTACGAGCAGTACTTC.

The chain has TRBV4-2 and TRBJ1-6; D perhaps matches TRBD1 (5 bases). Per the germline V gene, CDR1 is LGHNA and CDR2 is YNFKEQ. The CDR3 totals 19 residues. V lost 0 bases, J lost 0 bases, and 15 bases lay in between. For the CDR3, the DNA is TGTGCCAGCAGCCAAGATCAGATCGCAGGGAGCTCCTATAATTCACCCCTCCACTTT. Its protein product is CASSQDQIAGSSYNSPLHF.

The chain carries TRBV7-9 and TRBJ1-2; no definite D call. Germline lookup yields CDR1 SEHNR and CDR2 FQNEAQ (reference sequence). CDR3 length: 12 amino acids. Trimming removed 1 base from V and 8 bases from J, with 8 bases in between. DNA for the CDR3: TGTGCCAGCAGCTTAGATCAACTCGGCTACACCTTC. Its protein is CASSLDQLGYTF.

A note on this clone: The same CDR3 is also encoded by other DNA sequences in this sample. V is TRBV9 and J is TRBJ2-1, with unresolved D. V was cut by 3 bases and J by 10 bases, with 5 bases left in between. Germline V lookup: CDR1 SGDLS, CDR2 YYNGEE. The CDR3 extends over 10 amino acids. DNA of the CDR3: TGTGCCAGCAGCGGAGCCGAGCAGTTCTTC. The encoded protein is CASSGAEQFF.